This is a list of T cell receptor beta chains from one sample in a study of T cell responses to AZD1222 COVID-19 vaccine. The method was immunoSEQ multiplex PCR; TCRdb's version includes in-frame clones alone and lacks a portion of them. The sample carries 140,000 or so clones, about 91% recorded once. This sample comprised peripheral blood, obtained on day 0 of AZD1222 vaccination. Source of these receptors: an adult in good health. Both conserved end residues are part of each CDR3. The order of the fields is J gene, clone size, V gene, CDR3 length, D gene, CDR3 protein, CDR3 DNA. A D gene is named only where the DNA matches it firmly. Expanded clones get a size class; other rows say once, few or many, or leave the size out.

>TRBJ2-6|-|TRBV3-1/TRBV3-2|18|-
CASSQDGRTFSGANVLTF
TGTGCCAGCAGCCAAGATGGTAGAACTTTCTCTGGGGCCAACGTCCTGACTTTC
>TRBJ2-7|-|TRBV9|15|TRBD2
CASSPLAGASYEQYF
TGTGCCAGCAGCCCCTTAGCGGGGGCCTCCTACGAGCAGTACTTC
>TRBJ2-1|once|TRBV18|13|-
CASSIDQPGEQFF
TGTGCCAGCTCAATCGACCAGCCCGGTGAGCAGTTCTTC
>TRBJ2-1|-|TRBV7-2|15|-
CASSRDSRSYNEQFF
TGTGCCAGCAGTCGGGACTCCCGCTCCTACAATGAGCAGTTCTTC
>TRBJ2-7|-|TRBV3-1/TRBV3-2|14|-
CASSQGPVSYEQYF
TGTGCCAGCAGCCAAGGGCCGGTCTCCTACGAGCAGTACTTC
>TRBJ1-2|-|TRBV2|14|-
CASSGAARNYGYTF
TGTGCCAGCAGCGGGGCAGCCCGCAATTATGGCTACACCTTC
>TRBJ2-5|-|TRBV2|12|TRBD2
CASSDGGETQYF
TGTGCCAGCAGTGACGGGGGGGAGACCCAGTACTTC
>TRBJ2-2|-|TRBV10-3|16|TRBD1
CAITPPGQGDTGELFF
TGTGCCATCACCCCCCCCGGACAGGGGGACACCGGGGAGCTGTTTTTT
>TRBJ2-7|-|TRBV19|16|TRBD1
CASSIEAGTGFNEQYF
TGTGCCAGTAGTATAGAAGCAGGGACAGGGTTCAACGAGCAGTACTTC
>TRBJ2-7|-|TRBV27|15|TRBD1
CASQADRVPSYEQYF
TGTGCCAGCCAAGCGGACAGGGTTCCATCCTACGAGCAGTACTTC
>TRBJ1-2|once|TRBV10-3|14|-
CAISDLEGNYGYTF
TGTGCCATCAGTGACCTCGAGGGAAACTATGGCTACACCTTC
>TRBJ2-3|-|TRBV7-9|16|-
CASSLIPGGSTDTQYF
TGTGCCAGCAGCTTAATTCCGGGGGGCAGCACAGATACGCAGTATTTT
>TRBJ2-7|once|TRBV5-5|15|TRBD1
CASSLGGTEFYEQYF
TGTGCCAGCAGCCTAGGTGGGACAGAGTTCTACGAGCAGTACTTC
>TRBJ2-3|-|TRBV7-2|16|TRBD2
CASSPRLAGSTDTQYF
TGTGCCAGCAGCCCTCGACTAGCGGGGAGCACAGATACGCAGTATTTT